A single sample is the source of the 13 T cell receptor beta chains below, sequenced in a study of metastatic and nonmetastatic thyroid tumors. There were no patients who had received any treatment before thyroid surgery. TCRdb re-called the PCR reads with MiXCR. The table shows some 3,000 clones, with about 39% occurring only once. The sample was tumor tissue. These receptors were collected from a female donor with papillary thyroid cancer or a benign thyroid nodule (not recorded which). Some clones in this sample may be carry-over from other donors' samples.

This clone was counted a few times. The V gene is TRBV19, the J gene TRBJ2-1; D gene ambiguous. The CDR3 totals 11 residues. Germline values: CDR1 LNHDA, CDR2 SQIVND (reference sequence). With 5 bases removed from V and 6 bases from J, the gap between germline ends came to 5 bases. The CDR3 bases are TGTGCCAGTAGTCGAGGCAATGAGCAGTTCTTC. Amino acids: CASSRGNEQFF.

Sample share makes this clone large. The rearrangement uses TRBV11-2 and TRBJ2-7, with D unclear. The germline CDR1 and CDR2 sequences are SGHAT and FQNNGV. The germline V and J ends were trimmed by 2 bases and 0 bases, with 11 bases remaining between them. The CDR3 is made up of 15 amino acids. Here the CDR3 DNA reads TGTGCCAGCAGCTTACCGGGCAGGAGCTCCTACGAGCAGTACTTC. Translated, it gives CASSLPGRSSYEQYF.

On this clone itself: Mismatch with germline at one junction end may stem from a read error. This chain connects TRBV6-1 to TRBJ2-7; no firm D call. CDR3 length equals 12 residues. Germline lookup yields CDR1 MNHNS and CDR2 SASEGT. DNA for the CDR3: TGTGCCAGCGGAGCCTTCTCCTACGAGCATTACTTC. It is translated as CASGAFSYEHYF.

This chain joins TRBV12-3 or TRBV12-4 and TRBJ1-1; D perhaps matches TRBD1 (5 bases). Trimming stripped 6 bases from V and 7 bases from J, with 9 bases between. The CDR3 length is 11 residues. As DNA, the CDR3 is TGTGCCAGCAGCCAGGGAATTGAAGCTTTCTTT. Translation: CASSQGIEAFF.

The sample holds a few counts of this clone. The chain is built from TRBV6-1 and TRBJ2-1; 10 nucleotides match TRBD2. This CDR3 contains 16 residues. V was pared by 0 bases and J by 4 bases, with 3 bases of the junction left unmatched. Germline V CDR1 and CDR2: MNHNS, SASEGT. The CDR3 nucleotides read TGTGCCAGCAGTGAAGCAGCGGGAGGGGGGTACAATGAGCAGTTCTTC. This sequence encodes CASSEAAGGGYNEQFF.

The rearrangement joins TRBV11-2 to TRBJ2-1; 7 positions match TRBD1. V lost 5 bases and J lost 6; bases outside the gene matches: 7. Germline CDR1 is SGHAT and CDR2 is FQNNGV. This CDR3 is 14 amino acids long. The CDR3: CASSHGNRGNEQFF. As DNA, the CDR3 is TGTGCCAGCAGCCATGGTAACAGGGGCAATGAGCAGTTCTTC. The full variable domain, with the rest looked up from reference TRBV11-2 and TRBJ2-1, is EAGVAQSPRYKIIEKRQSVAFWCNPISGHATLYWYQQILGQGPKLLIQFQNNGVVDDSQLPKDRFSAERLKGVDSTLKIQPAKLEDSAVYLCASSHGNRGNEQFFGPGTRLTVL.

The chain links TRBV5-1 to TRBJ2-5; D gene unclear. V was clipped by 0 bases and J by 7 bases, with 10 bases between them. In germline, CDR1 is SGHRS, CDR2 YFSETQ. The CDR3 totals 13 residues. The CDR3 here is CASSLGQRGTQYF. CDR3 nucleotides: TGCGCCAGCAGCTTGGGGCAGCGCGGGACCCAGTACTTC.

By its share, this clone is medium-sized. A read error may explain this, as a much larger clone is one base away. The CDR3 spells CASSPLRGSRETQYF. The CDR3 region has the DNA TGTGCCAGCAGTCCCCTCAGGGGGAGTCGAGAGACCCAGTACTTC. The chain combines TRBV9 with TRBJ2-5, with 7 bases that match TRBD1. The CDR3 consists of 15 residues. V was clipped by 5 bases and J by 4 bases; unmatched bases: 11. Germline V gene data show CDR1 as SGDLS and CDR2 as YYNGEE.

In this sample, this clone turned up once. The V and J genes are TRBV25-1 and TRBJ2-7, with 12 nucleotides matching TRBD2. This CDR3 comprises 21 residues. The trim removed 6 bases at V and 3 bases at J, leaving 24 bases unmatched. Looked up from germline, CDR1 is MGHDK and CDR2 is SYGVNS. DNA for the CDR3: TGTGCCAGCAGCCACGGCGTGGGGACGGGTGGACTAGCGGGACGCGTCTACGAGCAGTACTTC. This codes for CASSHGVGTGGLAGRVYEQYF.

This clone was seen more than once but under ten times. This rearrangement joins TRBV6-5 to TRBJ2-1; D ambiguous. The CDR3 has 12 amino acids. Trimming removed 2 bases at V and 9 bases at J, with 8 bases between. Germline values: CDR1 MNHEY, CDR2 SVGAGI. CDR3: CASSYGSGEQFF. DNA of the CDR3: TGTGCCAGCAGTTACGGGTCCGGTGAGCAGTTCTTC.

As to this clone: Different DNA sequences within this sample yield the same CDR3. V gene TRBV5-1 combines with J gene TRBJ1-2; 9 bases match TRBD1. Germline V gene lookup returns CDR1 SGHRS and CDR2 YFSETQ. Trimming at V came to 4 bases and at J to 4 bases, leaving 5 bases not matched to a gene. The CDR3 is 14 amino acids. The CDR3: CASSTGQGSYGYTF. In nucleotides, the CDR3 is TGCGCCAGCAGCACCGGACAGGGGAGCTATGGCTACACCTTC.

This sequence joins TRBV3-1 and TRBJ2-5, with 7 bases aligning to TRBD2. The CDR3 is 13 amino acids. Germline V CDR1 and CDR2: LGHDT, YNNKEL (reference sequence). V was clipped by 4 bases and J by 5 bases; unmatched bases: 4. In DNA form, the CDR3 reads TGTGCCAGCAGCCGGACTAGTTGGGAGACCCAGTACTTC. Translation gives CASSRTSWETQYF.

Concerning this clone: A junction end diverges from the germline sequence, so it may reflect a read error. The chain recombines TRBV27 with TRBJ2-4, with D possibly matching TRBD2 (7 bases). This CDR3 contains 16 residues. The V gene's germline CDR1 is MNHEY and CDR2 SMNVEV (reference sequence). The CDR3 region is CASGLIAGEGGNIQYF. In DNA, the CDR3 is TGTGCCAGCGGTTTAATCGCGGGGGAGGGGGGAAACATTCAGTACTTC.